The 20 T cell receptor beta chains below were found in one sample sequenced in a study of blood T cell repertoires in COVID-19. Clones were sequenced by immunoSEQ multiplex PCR, and TCRdb holds only the in-frame ones, with some missing. The repertoire includes over 150,000 clones, around four fifths of them detected once, and 7% sits in the top ten. Sequencing input: peripheral blood. The receptor set was obtained from a woman aged 40 to 50 with COVID-19, enrolled during active disease.

This clone appeared once. The V gene is TRBV14, the J gene TRBJ2-7, with D hard to call. The germline CDR1 and CDR2 sequences are SGHDN and FVKESK. V lost 1 base, J lost 2 bases, and 12 bases lay in between. The CDR3 contains 15 residues. CDR3 nucleotides: TGTGCCAGCAGCCAAGTGGTCTCGCGCCCCTACGAGCAGTACTTC. Protein: CASSQVVSRPYEQYF.

About this clone itself: Other nucleotide sequences in the sample specify the same CDR3. This rearrangement joins TRBV28 to TRBJ2-7, with TRBD2 matching 8 bases. V dropped 5 bases and J dropped 5; count of bases not matched to a gene: 2. The CDR3 runs to 12 residues. Germline V gives CDR1 MDHEN, CDR2 SYDVKM. The CDR3 DNA reads TGTGCCAGCAGTAGCGGGAGCCACGAGCAGTACTTC. This translates into CASSSGSHEQYF.

The chain employs TRBV6-5 and TRBJ1-6; D remains unclear. In germline, CDR1 is MNHEY, CDR2 SVGAGI. V was clipped by 8 bases and J by 2 bases, with 7 bases between them. The CDR3 has 13 amino acids. CDR3 sequence: CASGTTYNSPLHF. CDR3 coding DNA: TGTGCCAGCGGCACTACCTATAATTCACCCCTCCACTTT.

V gene TRBV4-2 combines with J gene TRBJ1-6, with 9 bases identical to TRBD1. J gave up 8 bases and V 0 bases, and 2 bases lay outside the gene matches. Per the germline V gene, CDR1 is LGHNA and CDR2 is YNFKEQ. CDR3 length equals 15 residues. The CDR3 loop reads CASSQETGGYSPLHF. The CDR3 coding sequence is TGTGCCAGCAGCCAAGAAACAGGGGGCTATTCACCCCTCCACTTT.

The V gene is TRBV6-5, the J gene TRBJ2-7; TRBD1 matches 10 bases. CDR3 length: 12 amino acids. Germline CDR1 reads MNHEY; CDR2 reads SVGAGI. Trimming at V came to 8 bases and at J to 6 bases, leaving 4 bases not matched to a gene. CDR3 residues: CASRWDRGEQYF. The CDR3 bases are TGTGCCAGCCGATGGGACAGGGGCGAGCAGTACTTC.

The gene calls are TRBV6-4 and TRBJ2-7, with a weak D call TRBD2 (6 bases). The CDR3 contains 13 residues. V was pared by 6 bases and J by 6 bases, with 15 bases between. The germline gives CDR1 MRHNA, CDR2 SNTAGT. The CDR3 is CASSPSESSEQYF. The CDR3 DNA reads as TGTGCCAGCAGCCCTAGCGAAAGTTCCGAGCAGTACTTC.

The V and J genes are TRBV11-2 and TRBJ1-1; no clear D gene. The length of the CDR3 is 14 residues. CDR1 and CDR2 from the germline V gene are SGHAT and FQNNGV. V shed 5 bases and J shed 8 bases, with 18 bases lying between them. CDR3 in DNA: TGTGCCAGCAGCCGGTCCACGGGTCGAGGGGAAGCTTTCTTT. Translated, it gives CASSRSTGRGEAFF.

This clone came up a few times. This sequence joins TRBV7-3 and TRBJ2-1, with 7 bases that match TRBD2. CDR3 length: 17 amino acids. Germline CDR1 is SGHTA and CDR2 is FQGTGA. V gave up 1 base and J gave up 7 bases; unmatched junction bases: 13. The CDR3 coding sequence is TGTGCCAGCAGCTTAAGGGTCGCGGGAGTAGGTAGAAATGAGCAGTTCTTC. Translated: CASSLRVAGVGRNEQFF.

This sequence joins TRBV19 and TRBJ1-1; TRBD1 matches at 7 bases. The CDR3 has 16 residues. Germline values: CDR1 LNHDA, CDR2 SQIVND (reference sequence). After removal of 5 bases from V and 5 bases from J, the junction contained 14 bases not matched to a gene. The CDR3 bases are TGTGCCAGTAGTCGACTGGACAGGCCCGGTCGGACTGAAGCTTTCTTT. Translating gives CASSRLDRPGRTEAFF.

The chain is built from TRBV4-1 and TRBJ1-1; D gene uncertain. The CDR3 loop spans 17 amino acids. Trimming stripped 1 base from V and 0 bases from J, with 15 bases between. Looked up from germline, CDR1 is MGHRA and CDR2 is YSYEKL. CDR3 in amino acids: CASSQGSGRHLNTEAFF. For the CDR3, the DNA is TGCGCCAGCAGCCAAGGGAGTGGGAGACACTTGAACACTGAAGCTTTCTTT.

The genes are TRBV7-9 and TRBJ1-5, with 7 bases identical to TRBD1. The CDR3 is 12 amino acids. Germline loops: CDR1 SEHNR, CDR2 FQNEAQ (reference sequence). Germline trimming cut 6 bases from V and 6 bases from J; bases unmatched to any gene: 2. CDR3 sequence reads: CASSGQAQPQHF. In DNA, the CDR3 is TGTGCCAGCAGTGGACAGGCTCAGCCCCAGCATTTT.

This clone appeared a few times. V usage is TRBV29-1 and J usage is TRBJ2-5, with TRBD1 identical over 12 bases. Germline V gives CDR1 SQVTM, CDR2 ANQGSEA. The CDR3 consists of 15 residues. The V gene end was trimmed by 7 bases and the J gene end by 4 bases; junction bases not matched to a gene: 10. The CDR3 protein is CSGSPGQGAGETQYF. CDR3 nucleotide sequence: TGCAGCGGCTCACCGGGACAGGGGGCGGGAGAGACCCAGTACTTC.

The V and J genes are TRBV5-1 and TRBJ2-7; TRBD1 aligns across 7 bases. CDR1 is SGHRS and CDR2 is YFSETQ in the germline V gene. This CDR3 is built from 14 residues. V trimming: 7 bases; J trimming: 0 bases; junction bases outside the gene matches: 7. CDR3 sequence reads: CASGDRALSYEQYF. The CDR3 nucleotides read TGCGCCAGCGGTGACAGGGCGCTCTCCTACGAGCAGTACTTC. The whole variable domain, remainder taken from reference TRBV5-1 and TRBJ2-7, is KAGVTQTPRYLIKTRGQQVTLSCSPISGHRSVSWYQQTPGQGLQFLFEYFSETQRNKGNFPGRFSGRQFSNSRSEMNVSTLELGDSALYLCASGDRALSYEQYFGPGTRLTVT.

The chain uses TRBV10-2 and TRBJ1-2; 9 bases are shared with TRBD1. With 6 bases clipped from V and 2 bases from J, the junction kept 1 base outside the gene matches. Germline CDR1 is WSHSY and CDR2 is SAAADI. This CDR3 region has 13 residues. The CDR3 loop reads CASRGTGNYGYTF. For the CDR3, the DNA is TGCGCCAGCAGGGGGACAGGGAACTATGGCTACACCTTC.

The rearrangement joins TRBV29-1 to TRBJ1-5; D not certain. The CDR3 runs to 13 residues. Trimming stripped 5 bases from V and 0 bases from J, with 8 bases between. The V gene's germline CDR1 is SQVTM and CDR2 ANQGSEA. The DNA for the CDR3 is TGCAGCGTTCAGGAGGGTAGCAATCAGCCCCAGCATTTT. Translating it yields CSVQEGSNQPQHF. The full variable domain, rest sourced from reference TRBV29-1 and TRBJ1-5, is SAVISQKPSRDICQRGTSLTIQCQVDSQVTMMFWYRQQPGQSLTLIATANQGSEATYESGFVIDKFPISRPNLTFSTLTVSNMSPEDSSIYLCSVQEGSNQPQHFGDGTRLSIL.

The V gene is TRBV28, the J gene TRBJ1-2; the D gene is possibly TRBD1 (5 bases). The CDR3 loop spans 15 amino acids. Looked up from germline, CDR1 is MDHEN and CDR2 is SYDVKM. Trimming shortened V by 9 bases and J by 7 bases, and 24 bases separated the two germline ends. This CDR3 reads CASLSGTLLRRGYTF. The DNA of the CDR3 is TGTGCCAGTCTATCAGGGACTCTCCTCCGACGTGGCTACACCTTC.

V gene TRBV4-2 combines with J gene TRBJ2-2, with a tentative D call TRBD1 (5 bases). Trimming cost V 3 bases and J 1 base, with 9 bases left between them. The CDR3 length is 15 residues. The germline V gene encodes CDR1 LGHNA and CDR2 YNFKEQ. The CDR3: CASSQVTVNTGELFF. CDR3 nucleotide sequence: TGTGCCAGCAGCCAGGTGACAGTGAACACCGGGGAGCTGTTTTTT.

The chain is built from TRBV4-2 and TRBJ2-2; tentatively, D is TRBD2 (6 bases). The CDR3 length is 18 residues. V gave up 1 base and J gave up 2 bases, with 17 bases separating them. Germline V gene lookup returns CDR1 LGHNA and CDR2 YNFKEQ. In DNA, the CDR3 is TGTGCCAGCAGCCAAGGCGCCCCGCGAGCGGGCAACACCGGGGAGCTGTTTTTT. This encodes CASSQGAPRAGNTGELFF.

The chain employs TRBV12-5 and TRBJ1-5, with D perhaps TRBD1 (6 bases). The V gene's germline CDR1 is LGHNT and CDR2 FRNRAP. V gave up 7 bases and J gave up 6 bases, with 16 bases separating them. There are 14 residues in the CDR3. Written as DNA, the CDR3 is TGTGCTAGTGCCCGTGGTAGGGGGAGTCAGCCCCAGCATTTT. Its translation: CASARGRGSQPQHF.

The chain uses TRBV7-6 and TRBJ1-3, with D possibly TRBD1 on 6 matching bases. The germline CDR1 and CDR2 sequences are SGHVS and FNYEAQ. V shed 5 bases and J shed 1 base, with 12 bases lying between them. The CDR3 extends over 15 amino acids. CDR3: CASSPWTDSGNTIYF. CDR3 DNA: TGTGCCAGCAGCCCCTGGACAGATTCTGGAAACACCATATATTTT. Based on the CDR3 plus reference TRBV7-6 and TRBJ1-3, the full variable domain is GAGVSQSPRYKVTKRGQDVALRCDPISGHVSLYWYRQALGQGPEFLTYFNYEAQQDKSGLPNDRFSAERPEGSISTLTIQRTEQRDSAMYRCASSPWTDSGNTIYFGEGSWLTVV.